Given below is one T cell receptor beta chain in context. Here immunoSEQ multiplex PCR was the method, and the copy in TCRdb shows in-frame clones only, minus some. The sample records 250,000 to 350,000 clones, 90% being singletons. These data come from a study of blood T cell repertoires in COVID-19. Adults between roughly 18 and 95 years of age took part from more than 20 US areas. Assignments of participants to cohorts depended upon their own reported clinical history. Trimming stripped 6 bases from V and 1 base from J, with 12 bases between. Looked up from germline, CDR1 is SGHDN and CDR2 is FVKESK. The CDR3 spans 14 residues.

This sequence was found in a woman between 18 and 30 years old with acute COVID-19. Sequencing was done on a sample of PBMCs or T cells enriched from blood (not recorded which). The chain employs TRBV14 and TRBJ1-2, with D uncertain. The CDR3 nucleotides are TGTGCCAGCAGTGCTCGAGAGGGTAACTATGGCTACACCTTC. Translation: CASSAREGNYGYTF.